This TCR beta chain was retrieved from a study of cytomegalovirus exposure and HLA in healthy donors. Study-wide results and limits: Association with HLA alleles at 0.05 false discovery rate was found for around 17,000 TCR beta sequences in a later analysis. A link between a missense DCLRE1C variant and TCR beta V- and J-gene trimming emerged from a later analysis. Per a later analysis, HLA-associated TCR beta chains showed more clonal expansion than other, equally common TCR beta chains. Follow-up analysis seemed to connect common viral pathogens with several of the most significant clusters identified.

The sample holds one count of this clone. Its specificity is unknown. The PCR ran on 60 Vbeta and 13 Jbeta primers. Clones were read by immunoSEQ multiplex PCR, and TCRdb kept only the in-frame ones, dropping some. The table includes 100,000 to 150,000 clones, approximately 87% detected once. Trimming removed 6 bases at V and 8 bases at J, with 10 bases between. CDR1 is MNHEY and CDR2 is SMNVEV in the germline V gene (reference sequence). The CDR3 runs to 11 residues. This rearrangement joins TRBV27 to TRBJ1-1; D is possibly TRBD1 (5 bases). The source is a man aged 18 to 30 in good health and CMV-seropositive. The sample consisted of PBMCs. The CDR3 DNA follows: TGTGCCAGCAGGGAAAGGACAGAAGCTTTCTTT. It encodes CASRERTEAFF.